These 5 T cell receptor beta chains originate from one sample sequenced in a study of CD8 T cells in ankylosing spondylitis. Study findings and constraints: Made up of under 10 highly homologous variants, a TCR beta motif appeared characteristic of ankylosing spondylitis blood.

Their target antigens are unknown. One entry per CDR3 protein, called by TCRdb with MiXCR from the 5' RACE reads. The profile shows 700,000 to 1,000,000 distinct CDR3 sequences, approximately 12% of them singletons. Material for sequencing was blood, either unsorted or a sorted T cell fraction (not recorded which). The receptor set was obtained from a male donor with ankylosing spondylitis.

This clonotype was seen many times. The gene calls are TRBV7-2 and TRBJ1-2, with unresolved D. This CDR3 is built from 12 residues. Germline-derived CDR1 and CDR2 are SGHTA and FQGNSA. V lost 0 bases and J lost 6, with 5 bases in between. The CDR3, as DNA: TGTGCCAGCAGCTTAGCAGGGAATGGCTACACCTTC. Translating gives CASSLAGNGYTF.

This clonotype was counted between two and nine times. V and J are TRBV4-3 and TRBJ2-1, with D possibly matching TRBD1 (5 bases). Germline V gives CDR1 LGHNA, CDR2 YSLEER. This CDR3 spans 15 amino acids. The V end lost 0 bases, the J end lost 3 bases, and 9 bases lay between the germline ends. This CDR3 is CASSQDFRVYNEQFF. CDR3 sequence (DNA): TGCGCCAGCAGCCAAGATTTCAGGGTCTACAATGAGCAGTTCTTC.

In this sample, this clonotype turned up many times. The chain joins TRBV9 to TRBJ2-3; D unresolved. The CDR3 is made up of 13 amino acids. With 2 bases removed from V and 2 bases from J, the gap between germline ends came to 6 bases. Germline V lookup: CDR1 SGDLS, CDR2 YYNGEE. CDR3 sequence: CASSVGVTDTQYF. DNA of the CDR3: TGTGCCAGCAGCGTGGGCGTCACAGATACGCAGTATTTT.

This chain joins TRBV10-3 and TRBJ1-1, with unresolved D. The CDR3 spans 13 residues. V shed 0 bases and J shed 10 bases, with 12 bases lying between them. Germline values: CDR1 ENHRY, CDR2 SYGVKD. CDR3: CAISESTGVSAFF. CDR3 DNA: TGTGCCATCAGTGAGTCGACCGGGGTCTCAGCTTTCTTT.

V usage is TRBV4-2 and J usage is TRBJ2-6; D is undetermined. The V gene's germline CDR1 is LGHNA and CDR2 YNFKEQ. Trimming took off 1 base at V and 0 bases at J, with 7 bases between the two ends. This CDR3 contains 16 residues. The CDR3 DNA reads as TGTGCCAGCAGCCAAGCAGTCACCTCTGGGGCCAACGTCCTGACTTTC. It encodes CASSQAVTSGANVLTF.